The 20 T cell receptor beta chains below were found in one sample sequenced in a study of CD8 T cells in Susac syndrome. The RNA, roughly 0.45 to 1 ug, was put through reverse transcription using random hexamers. TCRdb reprocessed the immunoSEQ multiplex PCR reads with MiXCR, giving one entry per CDR3 protein. The sample holds some 300,000 distinct CDR3 sequences, about 88% seen once. Sample: CD8+ T cells from PBMCs. Every receptor here comes from a human donor with multiple sclerosis.

The chain is built from TRBV9 and TRBJ2-1; D gene ambiguous. The ends were cut back, 3 bases at V and 0 bases at J, with 13 bases in the middle. Germline CDR1 reads SGDLS; CDR2 reads YYNGEE. The CDR3 length is 16 residues. CDR3 residues: CASSEGPFSSYNEQFF. The CDR3 DNA reads TGTGCCAGCAGCGAGGGCCCCTTCAGCTCCTACAATGAGCAGTTCTTC.

The chain couples TRBV28 to TRBJ2-1; 9 nucleotides line up with TRBD2. The trim removed 3 bases at V and 5 bases at J, leaving 20 bases unmatched. The CDR3 totals 20 residues. The V gene's germline CDR1 is MDHEN and CDR2 SYDVKM. The CDR3 protein is CASSFTIGPSGTEANNEQFF. As DNA, the CDR3 is TGTGCCAGCAGTTTTACGATTGGCCCTAGCGGGACGGAGGCCAACAATGAGCAGTTCTTC.

This rearrangement joins TRBV9 to TRBJ2-5, with 9 bases identical to TRBD1. Germline lookup yields CDR1 SGDLS and CDR2 YYNGEE. Trimming removed 0 bases from V and 3 bases from J; junction bases left unmatched: 0. The CDR3 is 14 residues long. The CDR3 protein is CASSVGQGEETQYF. Written as DNA, the CDR3 is TGTGCCAGCAGCGTAGGACAGGGGGAAGAGACCCAGTACTTC.

This rearrangement joins TRBV28 to TRBJ2-7; possible D gene TRBD1, 5 bases. The CDR3 extends over 15 amino acids. Germline V gene lookup returns CDR1 MDHEN and CDR2 SYDVKM. The germline V and J ends were trimmed by 6 bases and 3 bases, with 18 bases remaining between them. The CDR3 DNA is TGTGCCAGCAGGGGCCCCCGACAGCTCCACTACGAGCAGTACTTC. It yields the protein CASRGPRQLHYEQYF.

The chain combines TRBV30 with TRBJ2-7; D might be TRBD1 (7 bases). Trimming left V 7 bases short and J 6 bases short, with 13 bases between. The CDR3 contains 11 residues. The germline CDR1 and CDR2 sequences are GTSNPN and SVGIG (reference sequence). For the CDR3, the DNA is TGTGCCTTGCCTCAGGGGGGCGAGCAGTACTTC. It specifies CALPQGGEQYF. The entire variable domain, with the rest obtained from reference TRBV30 and TRBJ2-7, is as follows: SQTIHQWPATLVQPVGSPLSLECTVEGTSNPNLYWYRQAAGRGLQLLFYSVGIGQISSEVPQNLSASRPQDRQFILSSKKLLLSDSGFYLCALPQGGEQYFGPGTRLTVT.

The gene calls are TRBV9 and TRBJ2-7; D is ambiguous. CDR1 SGDLS and CDR2 YYNGEE come from the germline V gene. The germline V and J ends were trimmed by 5 bases and 3 bases, with 6 bases remaining between them. The CDR3 consists of 11 residues. In nucleotides, the CDR3 is TGTGCCAGCAGTGCAGGCTACGAGCAGTACTTC. As protein: CASSAGYEQYF.

Turning to this clonotype: Relative to the germline gene, one junction end is altered; a read error may explain this. The rearrangement uses TRBV20-1 and TRBJ1-2; no clear D gene. Germline CDR1 is DFQATT and CDR2 is SNEGSKA (reference sequence). The CDR3 extends over 8 amino acids. CDR3 in amino acids: CSATPVSF. Written as DNA, the CDR3 is TGCAGTGCTACCCCCGTATCCTTC.

V is TRBV20-1 and J is TRBJ2-1; the match to TRBD2 covers 7 bases. The CDR3 contains 13 residues. Germline CDR1 is DFQATT and CDR2 is SNEGSKA (reference sequence). Losses at the gene ends were 3 bases for V and 4 bases for J; bases not matched to a gene: 3. This chain's CDR3 is CSASSGPYNEQFF. DNA of the CDR3: TGCAGTGCTAGTAGCGGGCCTTACAATGAGCAGTTCTTC.

The V gene is TRBV27, the J gene TRBJ2-7; D perhaps matches TRBD1 (5 bases). With 6 bases removed from V and 0 bases from J, the gap between germline ends came to 12 bases. From germline, CDR1 is MNHEY and CDR2 SMNVEV (reference sequence). This CDR3 has 14 amino acids. The CDR3 bases are TGTGCCAGCAGCCACAGGTTCGGCTCCTACGAGCAGTACTTC. This gives the protein CASSHRFGSYEQYF.

This clonotype was counted once. CDR3 sequence (DNA): TGCGCCAGCAGCTTGGATCGCGGGGACGGATTGAACACTGAAGCTTTCTTT. It translates to CASSLDRGDGLNTEAFF. The chain joins TRBV5-1 to TRBJ1-1; the D gene is possibly TRBD1 (5 bases). CDR3 length: 17 amino acids. V dropped 0 bases and J dropped 0 bases, with 15 bases sitting between them. The germline V gene has CDR1 SGHRS and CDR2 YFSETQ.

The chain has TRBV13 and TRBJ2-1; TRBD2 matches at 8 bases. The CDR3 contains 15 residues. The germline gives CDR1 PRHDT, CDR2 FYEKMQ (reference sequence). J gave up 3 bases and V 3 bases, and 4 bases lay outside the gene matches. The CDR3 sequence: CASSFIGRGYNEQFF. The CDR3 nucleotides are TGTGCCAGCAGCTTTATCGGGAGGGGCTACAATGAGCAGTTCTTC.

The genes are TRBV21-1 and TRBJ2-7; TRBD1 is the table's D call and was not checked against the DNA. TRBV21-1 is assigned pseudogene status. CDR3 size: 16 residues. CDR3 in DNA: TGTGCCAGCAGCAAAGGATTGACAGATAAACCCTACGAGCAGTACTTC. Protein: CASSKGLTDKPYEQYF.

This clonotype was counted a single time. The rearrangement uses TRBV11-3 and TRBJ2-5; D is unclear. Trimming removed 3 bases from V and 5 bases from J, with 10 bases in between. The CDR3 contains 13 residues. Germline V gene sequence: CDR1 SGHNT, CDR2 YENEEA. CDR3: CASSLKTAETQYF. The CDR3 nucleotides are TGTGCCAGCAGCTTGAAGACTGCGGAGACCCAGTACTTC.

The chain joins TRBV27 to TRBJ2-7; 7 positions match TRBD1. This CDR3 comprises 15 residues. V gave up 6 bases and J gave up 0 bases; unmatched junction bases: 8. Germline V gene lookup returns CDR1 MNHEY and CDR2 SMNVEV (reference sequence). The CDR3 is CASSLDRDLSYEQYF. The CDR3 DNA reads TGTGCCAGCAGCCTTGACAGGGACCTCTCCTACGAGCAGTACTTC.

The chain employs TRBV11-2 and TRBJ2-7; maybe TRBD2 (6 bases). The V end was cut by 0 bases, the J end by 1 base, with 10 bases between. This CDR3 comprises 15 residues. Per the germline V gene, CDR1 is SGHAT and CDR2 is FQNNGV. The chain's CDR3 is CASSLEGTASYEQYF. The DNA of the CDR3 is TGTGCCAGCAGCTTAGAGGGGACTGCTTCCTACGAGCAGTACTTC.

This chain connects TRBV19 to TRBJ2-7; perhaps TRBD2 as D (6 bases). The V gene's germline CDR1 is LNHDA and CDR2 SQIVND (reference sequence). The CDR3 spans 15 residues. V gave up 3 bases and J gave up 2 bases, with 14 bases separating them. CDR3 in DNA: TGTGCCAGTAGTATCAGCGGGTCGATCGCCTACGAGCAGTACTTC. Its translation is CASSISGSIAYEQYF.

The chain combines TRBV2 with TRBJ2-3; D remains ambiguous. V gave up 6 bases and J gave up 2 bases, with 15 bases separating them. Per germline, CDR1 SNHLY and CDR2 FYNNEI. The CDR3 is made up of 15 amino acids. This CDR3 reads CASSLRDKFTDTQYF. The CDR3 bases are TGTGCCAGCAGCCTGAGAGACAAATTCACAGATACGCAGTATTTT.

V gene TRBV27 combines with J gene TRBJ2-7; D uncertain. This CDR3 is 14 amino acids long. Trimming left V 2 bases short and J 6 bases short, with 14 bases between. Germline V gene lookup returns CDR1 MNHEY and CDR2 SMNVEV (reference sequence). The DNA for the CDR3 is TGTGCCAGCAGTTTAGTTCACCGTCGGGCCGAGCAGTACTTC. It yields the protein CASSLVHRRAEQYF.

Details on this clonotype: An end of the junction does not agree with germline; a read error may underlie this. V gene TRBV3-1 combines with J gene TRBJ2-2; D is uncertain. The CDR3 consists of 14 residues. Germline CDR1 and CDR2: LGHDT and YNNKEL (reference sequence). The CDR3 nucleotides are TGTGCCGGCAGCCAAAGGTCCAGAACCGGGGAGCTGTTTTTT. This gives the protein CAGSQRSRTGELFF.

This clonotype was recorded a few times. The J gene is TRBJ2-7, the V gene TRBV6-2 or TRBV6-3, with no clear D. The germline V gene has CDR1 MNHEY and CDR2 SVGEGT. The CDR3 has 13 residues. V gave up 1 base and J gave up 3 bases, with 7 bases separating them. The CDR3 region is CASSYYGSYEQYF. DNA of the CDR3: TGTGCCAGCAGTTACTATGGCAGCTACGAGCAGTACTTC.